This T cell receptor (beta chain) was recorded in a study of blood T cell repertoires in COVID-19. Repertoires were generated with immunoSEQ multiplex PCR, while TCRdb's copy carries only in-frame clones and drops some. Among fewer than 90,000 clones, over 75% were seen once, and the ten largest hold around 10%. V lost 6 bases to trimming and J lost 10 bases, with 22 bases between them. Germline CDR1 is MNHEY and CDR2 is SMNVEV (reference sequence). The CDR3 sequence is 16 residues long. This sequence was found in a man aged 50 to 59 with acute or convalescent COVID-19. The chain combines TRBV27 with TRBJ1-6, with a possible D match to TRBD1 (5 bases). Sequencing was done on a sample of peripheral blood. The CDR3 loop reads CASSTQLGGERSPLHF. CDR3 nucleotide sequence: TGTGCCAGCAGCACACAATTGGGGGGGGAAAGGTCACCCCTCCACTTT.